This TCR beta chain was found in a study of Ad26.COV2.S vaccination and SARS-CoV-2 variants. Whole-study results and caveats: Vaccinees and placebo recipients showed similar non-spike TCR breadth.

The V gene's germline CDR1 is LNHDA and CDR2 SQIVND (reference sequence). The length of the CDR3 is 17 residues. V gave up 7 bases and J gave up 0 bases, with 16 bases separating them. Here immunoSEQ multiplex PCR was the method, and the copy in TCRdb shows in-frame clones only, minus some. The sample holds around 170,000 clones, roughly 85% seen once. Points on this clone: The antigen is not known.

This TCR came from a human donor who had recovered from COVID-19. This chain uses TRBV19 with TRBJ2-6; tentative D call: TRBD1 (5 bases). The sample in question was peripheral blood, obtained after recovery from COVID-19. CDR3 amino acids: CASTTTTVISGANVLTF. CDR3 in DNA: TGTGCCAGTACCACTACGACAGTAATCTCTGGGGCCAACGTCCTGACTTTC.